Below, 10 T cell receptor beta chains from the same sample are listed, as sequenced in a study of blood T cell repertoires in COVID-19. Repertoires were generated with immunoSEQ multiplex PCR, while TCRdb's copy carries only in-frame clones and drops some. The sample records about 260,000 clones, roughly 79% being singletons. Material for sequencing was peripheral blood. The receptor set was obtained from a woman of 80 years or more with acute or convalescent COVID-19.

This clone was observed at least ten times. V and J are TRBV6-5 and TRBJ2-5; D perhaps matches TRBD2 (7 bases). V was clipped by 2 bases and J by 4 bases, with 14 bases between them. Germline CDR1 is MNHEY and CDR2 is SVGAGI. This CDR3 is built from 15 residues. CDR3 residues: CASSYGGGWGETQYF. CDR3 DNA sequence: TGTGCCAGCAGTTACGGGGGGGGCTGGGGAGAGACCCAGTACTTC.

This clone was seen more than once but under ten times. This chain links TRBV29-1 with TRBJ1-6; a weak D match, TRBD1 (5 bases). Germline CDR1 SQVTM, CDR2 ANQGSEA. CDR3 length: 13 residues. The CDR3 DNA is TGCGGGGGGGTTGGGGGATATAATTCACCCCTCCACTTT. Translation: CGGVGGYNSPLHF. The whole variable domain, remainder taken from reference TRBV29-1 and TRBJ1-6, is SAVISQKPSRDICQRGTSLTIQCQVDSQVTMMFWYRQQPGQSLTLIATANQGSEATYESGFVIDKFPISRPNLTFSTLTVSNMSPEDSSIYLCGGVGGYNSPLHFGNGTRLTVT.

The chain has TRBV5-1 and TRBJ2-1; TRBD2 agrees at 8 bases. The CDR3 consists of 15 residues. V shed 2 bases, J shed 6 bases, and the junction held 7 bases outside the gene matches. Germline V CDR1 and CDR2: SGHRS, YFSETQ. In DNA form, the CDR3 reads TGCGCCAGCAGCTTAGCGGGAGACGTTGTCAATGAGCAGTTCTTC. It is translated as CASSLAGDVVNEQFF.

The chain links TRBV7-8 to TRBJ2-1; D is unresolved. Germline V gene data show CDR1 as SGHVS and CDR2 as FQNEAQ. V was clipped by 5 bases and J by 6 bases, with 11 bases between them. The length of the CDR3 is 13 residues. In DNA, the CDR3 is TGTGCCAGCAGCATAAGATCTAGCAATGAGCAGTTCTTC. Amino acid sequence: CASSIRSSNEQFF.

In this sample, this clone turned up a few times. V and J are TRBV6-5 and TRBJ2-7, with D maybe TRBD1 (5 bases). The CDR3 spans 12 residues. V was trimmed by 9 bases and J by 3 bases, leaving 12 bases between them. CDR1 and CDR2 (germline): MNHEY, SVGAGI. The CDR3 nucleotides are TGTGCCAGTTGGACACGAGGCTACGAGCAGTACTTC. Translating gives CASWTRGYEQYF.

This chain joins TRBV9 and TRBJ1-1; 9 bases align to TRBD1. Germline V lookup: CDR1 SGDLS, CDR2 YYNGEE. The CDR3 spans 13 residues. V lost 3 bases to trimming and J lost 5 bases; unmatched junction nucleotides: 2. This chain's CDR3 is CASSGTGETEAFF. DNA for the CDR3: TGTGCCAGCAGCGGGACAGGGGAGACTGAAGCTTTCTTT.

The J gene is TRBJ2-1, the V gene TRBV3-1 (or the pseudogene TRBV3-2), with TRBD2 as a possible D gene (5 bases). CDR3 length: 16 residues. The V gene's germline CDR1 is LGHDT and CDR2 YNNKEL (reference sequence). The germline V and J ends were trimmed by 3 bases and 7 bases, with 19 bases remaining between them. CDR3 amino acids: CASSQDVGPRVNEQFF. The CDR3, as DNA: TGTGCCAGCAGCCAGGACGTAGGCCCGCGGGTTAATGAGCAGTTCTTC.

CDR3 in DNA: TGTGCCAGTAGTACTATAGGGGCTAGCGGGAGGCGCACCAATGAGCAGTTCTTC. Protein sequence: CASSTIGASGRRTNEQFF. V and J are TRBV19 and TRBJ2-1; 11 nucleotides line up with TRBD2. The CDR3 has 18 amino acids. Trimming removed 4 bases from V and 6 bases from J; junction bases left unmatched: 14. The germline gives CDR1 LNHDA, CDR2 SQIVND (reference sequence).

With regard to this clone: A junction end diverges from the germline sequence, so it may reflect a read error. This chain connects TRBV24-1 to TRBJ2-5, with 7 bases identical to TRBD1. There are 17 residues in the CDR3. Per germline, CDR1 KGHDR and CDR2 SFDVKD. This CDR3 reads CATSDWTGTVDQGTQYF. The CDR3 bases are TGTGCCACCAGTGATTGGACCGGGACAGTAGACCAAGGGACCCAGTACTTC.

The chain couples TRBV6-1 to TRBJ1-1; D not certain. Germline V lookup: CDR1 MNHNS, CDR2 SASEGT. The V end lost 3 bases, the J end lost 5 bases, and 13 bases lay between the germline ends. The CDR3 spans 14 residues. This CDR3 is CASSDPGLVTEAFF. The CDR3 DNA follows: TGTGCCAGCAGTGACCCAGGCTTAGTAACTGAAGCTTTCTTT.